Listed below are T cell receptor beta chains from one sample, sequenced in a study of T cell repertoires in cytomegalovirus infection. TCRdb itself ran the reads through MiXCR, one entry per CDR3 protein. Of about 310,000 distinct CDR3 sequences listed, roughly 15% are singletons. Sequencing used PBMCs. The receptor set was obtained from a human donor in good health (CMV status not recorded). Some clones in this sample may be carry-over from other donors' samples. The CDR3 runs from the conserved cysteine through the conserved F or W. D genes are given only for firm matches. Size tells how often a clone was seen (once, few, many) or the class of an expanded clone, and some rows leave it out.

clone size	V gene	J gene	D gene	CDR3 DNA	CDR3 protein
many	TRBV7-3	TRBJ2-5	TRBD1	TGTGCCAGCAGCTTATCCGCGGGACAGGGCAGCCAAGAGACCCAGTACTTC	CASSLSAGQGSQETQYF
few	TRBV5-4	TRBJ2-3	TRBD2	TGTGCCACAAGGACTAGCTACACAGATACGCAGTATTTT	CATRTSYTDTQYF
-	TRBV7-9	TRBJ2-7	TRBD1	TGTGCCAGCAGCGATACGACAGGGGAGTACGAGCAGTACTTC	CASSDTTGEYEQYF
-	TRBV12-3/TRBV12-4	TRBJ2-7	TRBD2	TGTGCCAGCAGTTCATACCCTCCTAGCGGGGGGTCCTACGAGCAGTACTTC	CASSSYPPSGGSYEQYF
-	TRBV9	TRBJ2-3	-	TGTGCCAGCAGCGTAGCAGTTCCAGATACGCAGTATTTT	CASSVAVPDTQYF
-	TRBV7-2	TRBJ2-5	-	TGTGCCAGCAGCTTAGCGCCAGGAGGGGAGACCCAGTACTTC	CASSLAPGGETQYF
many	TRBV20-1	TRBJ1-1	-	TGCAGTGCTTGGCGGATGAACACTGAAGCTTTCTTT	CSAWRMNTEAFF
-	TRBV4-2	TRBJ1-6	TRBD1	TGTGCCAGCAGCCTAACAGGGGGCTCTAATTCACCCCTCCACTTT	CASSLTGGSNSPLHF
-	TRBV5-8	TRBJ1-4	-	TGTGCCAGCTCAAAACGGAACTCGTGGGAAAAACTGTTTTTT	CASSKRNSWEKLFF
few	TRBV20-1	TRBJ2-3	TRBD2	TGCAGCGGAGGGACTAGCGGCACAGATACGCAGTATTTT	CSGGTSGTDTQYF
many	TRBV11-2	TRBJ2-1	TRBD1	TGTGCCAGCAGCTTTACTCCGGACAGGGCCAATGAGCAGTTCTTC	CASSFTPDRANEQFF
once	TRBV20-1	TRBJ1-1	-	TGCAGTGCTAGAAAGTCCGGGACATTGAACACTGAAGCTTTCTTT	CSARKSGTLNTEAFF
-	TRBV6-5	TRBJ2-7	-	TGTGCCAGCAGTTACTCGAGAGGGTTCCACTTCTACGAGCAGTACTTC	CASSYSRGFHFYEQYF
-	TRBV27	TRBJ2-7	TRBD2	TGTGCCAGCAGTTCTAGCGGGGGAATCTACGAGCAGTACTTC	CASSSSGGIYEQYF
-	TRBV20-1	TRBJ1-5	TRBD1	TGCAGTGCTAGCGGGACAGGTGGAGCGGCCGTCCGGCCCCAGCATTTT	CSASGTGGAAVRPQHF
-	TRBV20-1	TRBJ2-5	TRBD2	TGCAGTGCTCTGCTAGCGGGGGGGCTAGGAGAGACCCAGTACTTC	CSALLAGGLGETQYF
-	TRBV28	TRBJ2-1	-	TGTGCCAGCAGTTCCCCCCGGGACGGTAGAACGAACGGTGGGCAGTTCTTC	CASSSPRDGRTNGGQFF
-	TRBV7-2	TRBJ2-2	TRBD2	TGTGCCAGCAGCTTATCGCCTAGCGGGGTCACCGGGGAGCTGTTTTTT	CASSLSPSGVTGELFF
-	TRBV3-1	TRBJ2-3	-	TGTGCCAGCAGCCAAGGCGGGGTGATCACAGATACGCAGTATTTT	CASSQGGVITDTQYF
many	TRBV7-6	TRBJ1-2	-	TGTGCCAGCAGCTTAGTTTTGGGACACACTAACTATGGCTACACCTTC	CASSLVLGHTNYGYTF
few	TRBV10-3	TRBJ1-1	TRBD1	TGTGCCATCAGTGATTTGTCGACAGGGCGGGACACTGAAGCTTTCTTT	CAISDLSTGRDTEAFF
few	TRBV7-8	TRBJ1-1	TRBD1	TGTGCCAGCAGCTTTCGACAGGGGCCCTCGAACACTGAAGCTTTCTTT	CASSFRQGPSNTEAFF
many	TRBV7-2	TRBJ2-2	TRBD2	TGTGCCGTTCCACCGGGGGGACGAACCCTCACCGGGGAGCTGTTTTTT	CAVPPGGRTLTGELFF
once	TRBV20-1	TRBJ2-5	TRBD1	TGCAGTGCTAGAGCGGGACAGATCCAAGAGACCCAGTACTTC	CSARAGQIQETQYF
-	TRBV12-3/TRBV12-4	TRBJ1-2	-	TGTGCCAGCAGCCAACAGGTTACTAACTATGGCTACACCTTC	CASSQQVTNYGYTF
-	TRBV7-2	TRBJ1-1	-	TGTGCCAGCAGCTTCACCCAGGGGTTGAACACTGAAGCTTTCTTT	CASSFTQGLNTEAFF
many	TRBV7-2	TRBJ2-6	-	TGTGCCAGCAGCCCTGCGGGACAGTCCTCTGGGGCCAACGTCCTGACTTTC	CASSPAGQSSGANVLTF
few	TRBV6-2/TRBV6-3	TRBJ1-6	-	TGTGCCAGCAGTTACGGAGGACGGAAGAATTCACCCCTCCACTTT	CASSYGGRKNSPLHF
many	TRBV6-2/TRBV6-3	TRBJ1-1	-	TGTGCCAGCAGTTATCAGATCTACACTGAAGCTTTCTTT	CASSYQIYTEAFF
few	TRBV7-7	TRBJ2-2	TRBD1	TGTGCTAGCAGTGACAGGGGAGGCACCGGGGAGCTGTTTTTT	CASSDRGGTGELFF
many	TRBV27	TRBJ1-6	TRBD1	TGTGCCAGCAGACCAGGGACAGGGAGTAATTCACCCCTCCACTTT	CASRPGTGSNSPLHF
-	TRBV6-1	TRBJ1-2	-	TGTGCCAGCAGCAACCTTGGGACACCTAACTATGGCTACACCTTC	CASSNLGTPNYGYTF
many	TRBV6-1	TRBJ1-6	-	TGTGCCAGCAGCCCCGGCGGGGGGACCTATAATTCACCCCTCCACTTT	CASSPGGGTYNSPLHF
-	TRBV6-2/TRBV6-3	TRBJ1-5	-	TGTGCCAGCATTCGAGAGGGGGGTTCCGATCAGCCCCAGCATTTT	CASIREGGSDQPQHF
-	TRBV28	TRBJ1-2	-	TGTGCCAGCAGTTTACAGGGGTTGATCTATGGCTACACCTTC	CASSLQGLIYGYTF
few	TRBV20-1	TRBJ2-1	-	TGCAGTGCTAGAGCTCGGGGGTTCTACAATGAGCAGTTCTTC	CSARARGFYNEQFF
many	TRBV28	TRBJ1-5	-	TGTGCCAGCAGTCCGAGAAAGGGTGCCTATCAGCCCCAGCATTTT	CASSPRKGAYQPQHF
-	TRBV20-1	TRBJ2-5	-	TGCAGTGCTAGGTCGGGGGCTGGCGGGGCAAACCAAGAGACCCAGTACTTC	CSARSGAGGANQETQYF
many	TRBV20-1	TRBJ2-3	-	TGCAGAGTCGGTGGTTCTAGCACAGATACGCAGTATTTT	CRVGGSSTDTQYF
-	TRBV7-9	TRBJ2-2	TRBD1	TGTGCCAGCGGAGGACAGGGGGTAAACACCGGGGAGCTGTTTTTT	CASGGQGVNTGELFF
many	TRBV19	TRBJ1-1	-	TGTGCCAGTAGTCCCAACATGAACACTGAAGCTTTCTTT	CASSPNMNTEAFF
-	TRBV28	TRBJ1-1	-	TGTGCCAGCAGTTTTCTTAACTTAATGGCTTTCTTT	CASSFLNLMAFF
many	TRBV7-2	TRBJ1-2	-	TGTGCCAGCAGCTTAGCGGAGTCTACGGGTTTTTCCGATATCTATGGCTACACCTTC	CASSLAESTGFSDIYGYTF
-	TRBV5-4	TRBJ1-4	-	TGTGCCAGCAGCTCGGGGGGCAGTTTGGATGAAAAACTGTTTTTT	CASSSGGSLDEKLFF
-	TRBV18	TRBJ2-7	TRBD1	TGTGCCAGCTCACCGGCCGGGACAGGGGGCGCCGAGCAGTACTTC	CASSPAGTGGAEQYF
many	TRBV7-6	TRBJ1-4	TRBD1	TGTGCCAGCAGCTTACAGGGGGCTCGCGAAAAACTGTTTTTT	CASSLQGAREKLFF